This TCR beta chain stems from a study of metastatic and nonmetastatic thyroid tumors. About the research overall: Samples came from malignant and benign thyroid patients, and repertoires were compared across blood and tumor or nodule tissue. General observations from the study: Reports indicated that malignant thyroid tumors showed significantly higher TCR beta diversity than benign nodules did, in blood and tumor.

This clone was observed many times. The antigen remains undetermined. Per the original data handling: Differences in CDR3 between clinicopathological groups were drawn on to build a classifier intended to discriminate distant-metastatic papillary thyroid cancer patients. TCRdb re-called the PCR reads via MiXCR. The V and J calls come from TCRdb's annotation, not from the publication. Of 35,000 to 45,000 clones listed, 9.5% to 13% are singletons. The length of the CDR3 is 14 residues. Trimming left V 5 bases short and J 4 bases short, with 14 bases between. Germline assignment: CDR1 MNHNS and CDR2 SASEGT. There were no patients who had received any treatment before thyroid surgery.

The origin of this receptor is a male donor with papillary thyroid cancer or a benign thyroid nodule (not recorded which). Some clones in this sample may be carry-over from other donors' samples. The specimen sequenced was blood. The chain has TRBV6-1 and TRBJ1-1, with unresolved D. CDR3 loop: CASSFTILTTEAFF. The CDR3 nucleotides are TGTGCCAGCAGTTTCACCATACTTACCACTGAAGCTTTCTTT.